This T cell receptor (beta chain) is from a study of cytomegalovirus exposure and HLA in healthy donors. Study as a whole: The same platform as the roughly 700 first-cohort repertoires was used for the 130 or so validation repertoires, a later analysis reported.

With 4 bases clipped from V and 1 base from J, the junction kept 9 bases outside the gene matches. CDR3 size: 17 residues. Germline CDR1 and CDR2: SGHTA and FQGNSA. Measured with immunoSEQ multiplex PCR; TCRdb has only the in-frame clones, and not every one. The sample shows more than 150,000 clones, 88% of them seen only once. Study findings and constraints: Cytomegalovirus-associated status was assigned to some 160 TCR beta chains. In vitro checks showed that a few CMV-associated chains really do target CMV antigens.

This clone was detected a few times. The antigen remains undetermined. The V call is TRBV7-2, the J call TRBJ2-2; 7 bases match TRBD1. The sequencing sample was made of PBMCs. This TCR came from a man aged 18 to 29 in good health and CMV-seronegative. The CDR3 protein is CASSSDRDRRNTGELFF. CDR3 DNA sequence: TGTGCCAGCAGCTCCGACCGGGACAGAAGGAACACCGGGGAGCTGTTTTTT.